Listed below are T cell receptor beta chains from one sample, sequenced in a study of blood T cell repertoires in COVID-19. Sequenced by immunoSEQ multiplex PCR; TCRdb stores in-frame clones only, minus some. Of some 190,000 clones in the sample, about 80% were seen once. Sequencing was performed on peripheral blood. The receptors derive from a woman aged 50 to 65 with active or convalescent COVID-19. Each CDR3 is given with its conserved first and last residue. The D gene is left open where the match is weak. Clone size is stated in some rows and not others, as once, few, many or a class when expanded.

CASSPQDKIGEQYF	TGTGCCAGCTCACCTCAGGACAAAATCGGCGAGCAGTACTTC	TRBV18	TRBJ2-7	-	once	14
CASTSPELEKLFF	TGTGCCAGCACCTCACCGGAGCTCGAAAAACTGTTTTTT	TRBV12-3/TRBV12-4	TRBJ1-4	-	-	13
CAWSFGTVEAFF	TGTGCCTGGAGTTTTGGGACAGTTGAAGCTTTCTTT	TRBV30	TRBJ1-1	TRBD1	-	12
CAWSQDNGELFF	TGTGCCTGGAGTCAGGATAACGGGGAGCTGTTTTTT	TRBV30	TRBJ2-2	-	-	12
CATQMGAGTDTQYF	TGTGCCACCCAAATGGGGGCGGGCACAGATACGCAGTATTTT	TRBV19	TRBJ2-3	-	few	14
CASSLGGRGGYTF	TGTGCCAGCAGCTTAGGCGGCAGGGGGGGCTACACCTTC	TRBV7-8	TRBJ1-2	TRBD1	-	13
CASSSGGTSGETQYF	TGTGCCAGCAGTTCTGGGGGGACCTCCGGCGAGACCCAGTACTTC	TRBV2	TRBJ2-5	-	few	15
CASSGQGALAEKLFF	TGCGCCAGCAGCGGGCAGGGGGCTCTTGCTGAAAAACTGTTTTTT	TRBV5-1	TRBJ1-4	TRBD1	-	15
CASSLSGRPTYEQYF	TGTGCCAGTAGCCTCAGCGGGAGGCCCACCTACGAGCAGTACTTC	TRBV19	TRBJ2-7	TRBD2	few	15
CASSSGQPYDGYTF	TGTGCCAGCAGCTCCGGACAGCCGTACGATGGCTACACCTTC	TRBV7-2	TRBJ1-2	-	once	14
CASSFGDNYGYTF	TGTGCCAGCAGTTTCGGGGATAACTATGGCTACACCTTC	TRBV12-3/TRBV12-4	TRBJ1-2	-	once	13
CASSEGSGLRYEQYF	TGTGCCAGCAGTGAAGGGTCAGGGTTACGATACGAGCAGTACTTC	TRBV6-1	TRBJ2-7	-	once	15
CASETGANYGYTF	TGTGCCAGCGAGACAGGGGCCAACTATGGCTACACCTTC	TRBV19	TRBJ1-2	TRBD1	-	13
CAWSTLGGRTDTQYF	TGTGCCTGGAGTACCCTGGGCGGGCGCACAGATACGCAGTATTTT	TRBV30	TRBJ2-3	-	-	15
CASSFFPRGSNQPQHF	TGTGCCAGCAGTTTCTTTCCCAGGGGGAGCAATCAGCCCCAGCATTTT	TRBV28	TRBJ1-5	TRBD1	-	16
CASSSPLRGSYGYTF	TGTGCCAGTAGTAGTCCCCTGCGGGGGTCCTATGGCTACACCTTC	TRBV19	TRBJ1-2	-	-	15
CATSVDSSNQPQHF	TGTGCCACCAGTGTAGACAGTAGCAATCAGCCCCAGCATTTT	TRBV24-1	TRBJ1-5	-	-	14
CASRRSSGTGGRGSGNTIYF	TGTGCCAGTAGACGATCCTCCGGGACAGGGGGACGGGGTAGTGGAAACACCATATATTTT	TRBV19	TRBJ1-3	TRBD1	many	20
CAWSDGTGPETQYF	TGTGCCTGGAGTGATGGGACAGGGCCAGAGACCCAGTACTTC	TRBV30	TRBJ2-5	TRBD1	-	14
CARSLGLPEQYF	TGTGCCAGAAGCTTGGGACTCCCCGAGCAGTACTTC	TRBV5-3	TRBJ2-7	-	-	12
CATSRPRQGGTEAFF	TGTGCCACCAGCAGACCTCGACAGGGGGGCACTGAAGCTTTCTTT	TRBV15	TRBJ1-1	TRBD1	-	15
CAITGIGGYTF	TGTGCCATCACAGGGATTGGCGGCTACACCTTC	TRBV28	TRBJ1-2	-	-	11
CAWSRGQAKNIQYF	TGTGCCTGGAGCAGGGGGCAGGCCAAAAACATTCAGTACTTC	TRBV30	TRBJ2-4	TRBD1	-	14
CASRADRNTEAFF	TGTGCCAGCAGAGCCGACAGGAACACTGAAGCTTTCTTT	TRBV2	TRBJ1-1	-	few	13
CASSLGPGVEQYF	TGTGCCAGCAGCCTCGGACCCGGGGTAGAGCAGTACTTC	TRBV4-2	TRBJ2-7	-	-	13
CASSPAGGTDTQYF	TGTGCCAGCAGCCCGGCGGGCGGGACAGATACGCAGTATTTT	TRBV5-6	TRBJ2-3	-	-	14
CASRPPPGYTGELFF	TGTGCCAGCAGGCCCCCACCAGGGTACACCGGGGAGCTGTTTTTT	TRBV2	TRBJ2-2	-	many	15
CASSRQGSYEQYF	TGTGCCAGCAGCCGGCAGGGATCCTACGAGCAGTACTTC	TRBV25-1	TRBJ2-7	-	-	13
CASSARKGAGRNTEAFF	TGTGCCAGCAGCGCCCGGAAGGGTGCGGGTCGGAACACTGAAGCTTTCTTT	TRBV11-3	TRBJ1-1	-	-	17
CSASQATNEKLFF	TGCAGTGCTAGTCAGGCAACTAATGAAAAACTGTTTTTT	TRBV20-1	TRBJ1-4	-	-	13
CASSSGRDHTGELFF	TGTGCCAGCAGCTCCGGGAGAGACCACACCGGGGAGCTGTTTTTT	TRBV11-3	TRBJ2-2	-	-	15
CASRSAGAEGSYEQYF	TGTGCCAGCAGATCCGCCGGGGCGGAGGGATCCTACGAGCAGTACTTC	TRBV28	TRBJ2-7	-	-	16
CASTETGYSYEQYF	TGTGCCAGCACCGAGACAGGGTATTCCTACGAGCAGTACTTC	TRBV6-6	TRBJ2-7	TRBD1	-	14
CASSFVRTSYNEQFF	TGTGCCAGCAGCTTTGTCAGGACTTCATACAATGAGCAGTTCTTC	TRBV11-1	TRBJ2-1	-	once	15
CASSVDSANTEAFF	TGTGCCAGCAGCGTTGACAGCGCGAACACTGAAGCTTTCTTT	TRBV5-6	TRBJ1-1	-	-	14
CASSVRDRDYYGYTF	TGTGCCAGCAGTGTCCGGGACAGGGATTACTATGGCTACACCTTC	TRBV6-6	TRBJ1-2	TRBD1	few	15
CASSQQDFNEKLFF	TGCGCCAGCAGCCAACAAGACTTTAATGAAAAACTGTTTTTT	TRBV4-3	TRBJ1-4	-	-	14
CASSFIGEEAFF	TGTGCCAGCAGCTTCATCGGTGAGGAAGCTTTCTTT	TRBV7-2	TRBJ1-1	-	few	12
CASSESGTSGLTGELFF	TGCGCCAGCAGTGAGTCTGGGACTAGCGGCCTCACCGGGGAGCTGTTTTTT	TRBV10-2	TRBJ2-2	TRBD2	-	17
CASSDRDRDQPQHF	TGTGCCAGCAGTGACCGGGACAGGGATCAGCCCCAGCATTTT	TRBV6-1	TRBJ1-5	TRBD1	once	14
CASSATPGQGGNEQYF	TGTGCCAGCAGTGCGACGCCGGGACAGGGAGGGAACGAGCAGTACTTC	TRBV6-2/TRBV6-3	TRBJ2-7	TRBD1	-	16
CASSPGQANYGYTF	TGTGCCAGCAGTCCGGGACAGGCAAACTATGGCTACACCTTC	TRBV6-2/TRBV6-3	TRBJ1-2	TRBD1	-	14